This entry describes one TCR beta chain. The data belong to a study of cytomegalovirus exposure and HLA in healthy donors. Primers: 60 Vbeta forward and 13 Jbeta reverse. Data came from immunoSEQ multiplex PCR; TCRdb stores just in-frame clones and leaves some out. The sample holds under 200,000 clones, 60% to 85% seen once. The germline CDR1 and CDR2 sequences are SGHDT and YYEEEE. Trimming took off 5 bases at V and 6 bases at J, with 15 bases between the two ends. There are 13 residues in the CDR3. This TCR came from a female donor in good health and CMV-seronegative. The specimen was PBMCs. V usage is TRBV5-6 and J usage is TRBJ2-7; possibly TRBD2 for D (5 bases). The CDR3 is CASSLTRDLEQYF. The CDR3 DNA reads TGTGCCAGCAGTCTAACCCGGGATCTCGAGCAGTACTTC.